A selection of T cell receptor beta chains follows, all from one sample in a study of T cells after yellow fever vaccination. TCRdb re-called the 5' RACE reads through MiXCR, storing one row per CDR3 protein. Of about 45,000 distinct CDR3 sequences listed, 6.8% are singletons. This material consisted of CD8+ T cells not binding an NS4B(214-222) dextramer, sorted from PBMCs, taken 45 days after the yellow fever booster vaccination. The receptors here all came from a man younger than 45 who received the YFV17D yellow fever vaccine. CDR3s include the opening cysteine and the closing phenylalanine or tryptophan. D genes are given only for firm matches. Size values are once, few and many counts, or a class for expanded clones, and some rows have none.

size: many
V: TRBV7-2
J: TRBJ2-2
D: TRBD2
CDR3: CASSLLTGGPTGELFF
DNA: TGTGCCAGCAGCTTATTGACGGGAGGGCCCACCGGGGAGCTGTTTTTT

size: many
V: TRBV5-6
J: TRBJ2-7
D: TRBD1
CDR3: CASTRQGPSYEQYF
DNA: TGTGCCAGCACCCGACAGGGTCCCTCCTACGAGCAGTACTTC

size: many
V: TRBV11-2
J: TRBJ2-2
D: .
CDR3: CASSTDTFAHGGELFF
DNA: TGTGCCAGCAGCACCGATACCTTCGCTCACGGCGGGGAGCTGTTTTTT

size: many
V: TRBV7-9
J: TRBJ2-3
D: .
CDR3: CASSLPDDGDTQYF
DNA: TGTGCCAGCAGCTTACCAGACGATGGGGATACGCAGTATTTT

size: many
V: TRBV11-2
J: TRBJ2-1
D: .
CDR3: CASSLELASYNEQFF
DNA: TGTGCCAGCAGCTTAGAATTAGCCTCCTACAATGAGCAGTTCTTC

size: few
V: TRBV10-1
J: TRBJ2-3
D: .
CDR3: CASHPPPPDTQYF
DNA: TGCGCCAGCCACCCTCCCCCCCCAGATACGCAGTATTTT

size: many
V: TRBV5-6
J: TRBJ2-1
D: .
CDR3: CASSPMAGSSYNEQFF
DNA: TGTGCCAGCAGCCCCATGGCGGGTAGCTCCTACAATGAGCAGTTCTTC

size: .
V: TRBV19
J: TRBJ2-7
D: .
CDR3: CASSRETADEQYF
DNA: TGTGCCAGTAGTCGTGAGACTGCCGACGAGCAGTACTTC

size: .
V: TRBV29-1
J: TRBJ2-7
D: .
CDR3: CSVRLDWPNPGEQYF
DNA: TGCAGCGTTAGGCTGGATTGGCCCAACCCTGGCGAGCAGTACTTC

size: many
V: TRBV27
J: TRBJ2-1
D: .
CDR3: CASSLLGSTEQFF
DNA: TGTGCCAGCAGTTTATTGGGTTCCACCGAGCAGTTCTTC

size: many
V: TRBV20-1
J: TRBJ2-5
D: TRBD2
CDR3: CSASVEREGPGETQYF
DNA: TGCAGTGCTAGCGTCGAGCGGGAGGGCCCTGGGGAGACCCAGTACTTC

size: many
V: TRBV20-1
J: TRBJ2-5
D: TRBD2
CDR3: CSAQELLAIRETQYF
DNA: TGCAGTGCTCAGGAACTACTAGCGATCCGAGAGACCCAGTACTTC

size: many
V: TRBV20-1
J: TRBJ2-7
D: TRBD2
CDR3: CSARDLSGNWSYEQYF
DNA: TGCAGTGCTAGAGATCTTAGCGGGAATTGGAGTTACGAGCAGTACTTC

size: few
V: TRBV7-6
J: TRBJ1-4
D: TRBD1
CDR3: CASSLESGQGFEKLFF
DNA: TGTGCCAGCAGCTTAGAGTCCGGACAGGGTTTTGAAAAACTGTTTTTT

size: many
V: TRBV7-6
J: TRBJ2-1
D: .
CDR3: CASSPELADYNEQFF
DNA: TGTGCCAGCAGCCCTGAACTAGCTGATTACAATGAGCAGTTCTTC

size: many
V: TRBV10-2
J: TRBJ2-7
D: TRBD1
CDR3: CASSDGTGLGYEQYF
DNA: TGCGCCAGCAGTGATGGGACAGGGCTAGGCTACGAGCAGTACTTC

size: few
V: TRBV12-3/TRBV12-4
J: TRBJ2-1
D: .
CDR3: CASSLGSEGYEQFF
DNA: TGTGCCAGCAGTTTGGGTAGCGAGGGGTATGAGCAGTTCTTC

size: many
V: TRBV6-5
J: TRBJ1-1
D: .
CDR3: CASSLYPYSAEAFF
DNA: TGTGCCAGCAGCCTTTACCCGTATTCCGCTGAAGCTTTCTTT

size: .
V: TRBV29-1
J: TRBJ2-5
D: TRBD2
CDR3: CSVESIYLASGSMGETQYF
DNA: TGCAGCGTTGAGTCTATATATTTGGCTAGCGGGAGTATGGGTGAGACCCAGTACTTC

size: few
V: TRBV29-1
J: TRBJ2-7
D: .
CDR3: CSVAPGSGPNEQYF
DNA: TGCAGCGTTGCCCCGGGCTCCGGCCCAAACGAGCAGTACTTC

size: .
V: TRBV20-1
J: TRBJ2-1
D: .
CDR3: CSTGLSNEQFF
DNA: TGCAGTACTGGTCTGAGTAATGAGCAGTTCTTC

size: many
V: TRBV7-6
J: TRBJ2-1
D: .
CDR3: CASSSIDIPSYNEQFF
DNA: TGTGCCAGCAGCTCCATAGACATCCCCTCCTACAATGAGCAGTTCTTC

size: many
V: TRBV11-2
J: TRBJ2-7
D: .
CDR3: CASSPRTDEQYF
DNA: TGTGCCAGCAGCCCTCGGACAGACGAGCAGTACTTC

size: many
V: TRBV29-1
J: TRBJ2-2
D: .
CDR3: CSVYTNTGELFF
DNA: TGCAGCGTTTACACGAACACCGGGGAGCTGTTTTTT

size: many
V: TRBV2
J: TRBJ2-2
D: .
CDR3: CASRDTGSPSGELFF
DNA: TGTGCCAGCAGGGATACGGGATCGCCCTCCGGGGAGCTGTTTTTT

size: .
V: TRBV14
J: TRBJ2-7
D: TRBD2
CDR3: CASSQEDVGLANEQYF
DNA: TGTGCCAGCAGCCAAGAAGATGTCGGACTAGCTAACGAGCAGTACTTC

size: .
V: TRBV3-1
J: TRBJ2-1
D: TRBD2
CDR3: CASSQTGSASGLEQFF
DNA: TGTGCCAGCAGTCAAACCGGGAGTGCTAGCGGACTTGAGCAGTTCTTC

size: many
V: TRBV27
J: TRBJ1-2
D: .
CDR3: CASSPVPLGQPTF
DNA: TGTGCCAGCAGCCCAGTTCCCCTCGGACAACCCACCTTC

size: many
V: TRBV24-1
J: TRBJ2-1
D: TRBD2
CDR3: CATSDLSGSSYNEQFF
DNA: TGTGCCACCAGTGACCTTAGCGGGAGTAGCTACAATGAGCAGTTCTTC

size: many
V: TRBV4-3
J: TRBJ2-2
D: .
CDR3: CASSQDPSGELFF
DNA: TGCGCCAGCAGCCAAGATCCGTCCGGGGAGCTGTTTTTT

size: many
V: TRBV7-2
J: TRBJ2-3
D: TRBD2
CDR3: CASSLLTGGRTDTQYF
DNA: TGTGCCAGCAGCTTATTGACGGGAGGCCGCACAGATACGCAGTATTTT

size: many
V: TRBV7-2
J: TRBJ2-3
D: .
CDR3: CASSLFSGADTQYF
DNA: TGTGCCAGCAGCTTATTCAGTGGGGCAGATACGCAGTATTTT

size: medium-sized
V: TRBV15
J: TRBJ1-1
D: .
CDR3: CATSRYGGFGEAFF
DNA: TGTGCCACCAGCAGATACGGGGGTTTTGGTGAAGCTTTCTTT

size: many
V: TRBV6-2/TRBV6-3
J: TRBJ2-3
D: TRBD2
CDR3: CASSYSSGRIYIADTQYF
DNA: TGTGCCAGCAGTTACTCCAGCGGGAGGATTTATATTGCAGATACGCAGTATTTT

size: many
V: TRBV29-1
J: TRBJ1-1
D: .
CDR3: CSVGLGSQTEAFF
DNA: TGCAGCGTTGGCCTCGGCAGCCAAACTGAAGCTTTCTTT

size: many
V: TRBV29-1
J: TRBJ2-7
D: .
CDR3: CSVVVYEQYF
DNA: TGCAGCGTTGTTGTTTACGAGCAGTACTTC

size: many
V: TRBV5-1
J: TRBJ2-1
D: TRBD2
CDR3: CASSLSSSGYNEQFF
DNA: TGCGCCAGCAGCTTGTCGTCTAGCGGGTACAATGAGCAGTTCTTC

size: many
V: TRBV7-8
J: TRBJ2-7
D: TRBD1
CDR3: CASSLSGTGDLYEQYF
DNA: TGTGCCAGCAGCTTGTCCGGGACAGGAGACCTCTACGAGCAGTACTTC

size: many
V: TRBV20-1
J: TRBJ2-1
D: .
CDR3: CSGTYANEQFF
DNA: TGCAGTGGAACGTACGCCAATGAGCAGTTCTTC

size: many
V: TRBV20-1
J: TRBJ2-7
D: TRBD2
CDR3: CSAPPDSGSNEQYF
DNA: TGCAGTGCCCCCCCCGACAGCGGGAGTAACGAGCAGTACTTC

size: many
V: TRBV20-1
J: TRBJ2-7
D: TRBD1
CDR3: CSAPETGSYEQYF
DNA: TGCAGTGCTCCCGAGACAGGGTCCTACGAGCAGTACTTC

size: few
V: TRBV4-3
J: TRBJ2-1
D: .
CDR3: CASSQSIPGVVLNNEQFF
DNA: TGCGCCAGCAGCCAGAGCATTCCGGGGGTAGTTTTGAACAATGAGCAGTTCTTC

size: medium-sized
V: TRBV27
J: TRBJ2-2
D: TRBD1
CDR3: CASSLSSYPGQGTAGELFF
DNA: TGTGCCAGCAGTTTATCCTCTTATCCGGGACAGGGGACCGCCGGGGAGCTGTTTTTT

size: many
V: TRBV20-1
J: TRBJ2-2
D: .
CDR3: CSASGLHLNTGELFF
DNA: TGCAGTGCTAGTGGGCTCCACCTGAACACCGGGGAGCTGTTTTTT

size: many
V: TRBV9
J: TRBJ2-1
D: .
CDR3: CASSGGRNREVVYNEQFF
DNA: TGTGCCAGCAGCGGGGGTAGAAACAGGGAGGTAGTGTACAATGAGCAGTTCTTC

size: many
V: TRBV20-1
J: TRBJ2-1
D: TRBD2
CDR3: CSAAGTSGTNEQFF
DNA: TGCAGTGCCGCCGGGACTAGCGGGACAAATGAGCAGTTCTTC

size: many
V: TRBV27
J: TRBJ1-2
D: TRBD1
CDR3: CASKEGANYGYTF
DNA: TGTGCCAGCAAGGAGGGGGCCAACTATGGCTACACCTTC

size: many
V: TRBV12-3/TRBV12-4
J: TRBJ1-3
D: TRBD1
CDR3: CASSLGTGGNTIYF
DNA: TGTGCCAGCAGTTTAGGGACAGGTGGAAACACCATATATTTT

size: many
V: TRBV7-9
J: TRBJ2-7
D: .
CDR3: CASSGRRPPEQYF
DNA: TGTGCCAGCAGCGGAAGACGGCCTCCCGAGCAGTACTTC

size: many
V: TRBV20-1
J: TRBJ2-2
D: .
CDR3: CSAREGSAGELFF
DNA: TGCAGTGCTAGAGAAGGGTCGGCCGGGGAGCTGTTTTTT

size: many
V: TRBV7-9
J: TRBJ2-7
D: TRBD1
CDR3: CASSFTGDEQYF
DNA: TGTGCCAGCAGCTTTACAGGGGACGAGCAGTACTTC

size: few
V: TRBV6-5
J: TRBJ1-2
D: TRBD1
CDR3: CASSYGDSDGYTF
DNA: TGTGCCAGCAGTTACGGGGACAGCGATGGCTACACCTTC

size: many
V: TRBV2
J: TRBJ2-7
D: .
CDR3: CATQTGLYEQYF
DNA: TGTGCCACCCAGACAGGATTGTACGAGCAGTACTTC

size: many
V: TRBV3-1
J: TRBJ2-3
D: TRBD2
CDR3: CASSQELAGDTQYF
DNA: TGTGCCAGCAGCCAGGAGCTAGCGGGAGATACGCAGTATTTT

size: many
V: TRBV24-1
J: TRBJ2-2
D: .
CDR3: CATSDVPGELFF
DNA: TGTGCCACCAGTGACGTTCCCGGGGAGCTGTTTTTT

size: many
V: TRBV7-2
J: TRBJ2-3
D: .
CDR3: CASSLGGAGTDTQYF
DNA: TGTGCCAGCAGCTTAGGAGGGGCAGGCACAGATACGCAGTATTTT

size: few
V: TRBV11-2
J: TRBJ1-2
D: .
CDR3: CASSLYGVDYGYTF
DNA: TGTGCCAGCAGCTTATACGGTGTGGACTATGGCTACACCTTC